The 32 T cell receptor beta chains in this list originate from one sample, sequenced in a study of shared clonotypes between healthy human individuals (dated by TCRdb to about 2020). Libraries were constructed by the immunoSEQ multiplex PCR assay. TCRdb provides this immuneACCESS table in a form limited to in-frame rearrangements. Some clones are lacking; in checked studies, under half of them reflect an unresolved V gene, and why the rest are absent is not known. The sample table contains around 1.6 million clones; only one count was recorded for around 98% of them. The top ten clonotypes cover 0.4% to 0.45% of the sample. The specimen was naive CD4+ T cells sorted from blood. Per the publication, the cell subset or site label means: CD45RA+ positively selected. The receptors shown here come from a young man in good health.

The chain employs TRBV29-1 and TRBJ2-3; D is ambiguous. The V end lost 7 bases, the J end lost 9 bases, and 14 bases lay between the germline ends. The length of the CDR3 is 11 residues. CDR1 and CDR2 from the germline V gene are SQVTM and ANQGSEA. Here the CDR3 DNA reads TGCAGCGCTTCCCCTGAGGAGACGCAGTATTTT. Translated, it gives CSASPEETQYF.

The chain has TRBV5-1 and TRBJ1-1; 9 positions agree with TRBD1. CDR3 length equals 21 residues. Germline trimming cut 4 bases from V and 0 bases from J; bases unmatched to any gene: 22. Germline loops: CDR1 SGHRS, CDR2 YFSETQ. In DNA form, the CDR3 reads TGCGCCAGCAGCATACCTTCCTCGGGACAGGGATCAGGCGGGGTGAACACTGAAGCTTTCTTT. Amino acids: CASSIPSSGQGSGGVNTEAFF.

V usage is TRBV7-2 and J usage is TRBJ2-2, with TRBD1 as a possible D gene (5 bases). CDR3 size: 14 residues. The germline V gene has CDR1 SGHTA and CDR2 FQGNSA. V was clipped by 3 bases and J by 3 bases, with 8 bases between them. This CDR3 reads CASSFDRYTGELFF. CDR3 DNA sequence: TGTGCCAGCAGCTTTGACAGATACACCGGGGAGCTGTTTTTT.

Comments on this clone: Other DNA sequences in this sample translate to the same CDR3. The genes are TRBV7-9 and TRBJ2-7; TRBD2 aligns across 10 bases. Trimming took 6 bases from V and 3 from J; bases not matched to a gene: 2. Germline V gene sequence: CDR1 SEHNR, CDR2 FQNEAQ (reference sequence). The CDR3 contains 13 residues. The CDR3: CASSRTSGYEQYF. The CDR3, as DNA: TGTGCCAGCAGTAGGACTAGCGGCTACGAGCAGTACTTC.

V and J are TRBV9 and TRBJ2-1; 10 nucleotides match TRBD2. Trimming removed 6 bases from V and 2 bases from J; junction bases left unmatched: 5. Germline V gives CDR1 SGDLS, CDR2 YYNGEE. The CDR3 contains 15 residues. CDR3 residues: CASTSGRGTYNEQFF. The CDR3 nucleotides read TGTGCCAGCACGAGCGGGAGGGGAACCTACAATGAGCAGTTCTTC.

This chain connects TRBV7-8 to TRBJ2-3; D uncertain. In germline, CDR1 is SGHVS, CDR2 FQNEAQ. Between the trimmed V and J ends, which lost 1 base and 3 bases, there was a span of 14 bases. This CDR3 has 16 residues. Here the CDR3 reads CASSLGSGSTTDTQYF. The CDR3 DNA sequence: TGTGCCAGCAGCTTAGGTTCCGGAAGTACGACAGATACGCAGTATTTT.

V is TRBV7-2 and J is TRBJ1-1; no reliable D call. V lost 5 bases and J 0 bases, leaving 10 bases between the germline ends. In germline, CDR1 is SGHTA, CDR2 FQGNSA. The CDR3 runs to 14 residues. For the CDR3, the DNA is TGTGCCAGCAGCACAGAGTCTCTGAACACTGAAGCTTTCTTT. Translation: CASSTESLNTEAFF.

The CDR3 is CASTPGQENYGYTF. In DNA form, the CDR3 reads TGTGCCAGCACCCCCGGACAGGAAAACTATGGCTACACCTTC. The gene calls are TRBV28 and TRBJ1-2; 7 positions match TRBD1. J gave up 2 bases and V 7 bases, and 7 bases lay outside the gene matches. The germline CDR1 and CDR2 sequences are MDHEN and SYDVKM. The CDR3 spans 14 residues.

The chain employs TRBV11-3 and TRBJ2-1; D may be TRBD2 (6 bases). CDR3 size: 17 residues. Per germline, CDR1 SGHNT and CDR2 YENEEA. Trimming cost V 5 bases and J 5 bases, with 22 bases left between them. CDR3 DNA sequence: TGTGCCAGCAGCCCCACCGTGGGGGTTGGGGGGAACAATGAGCAGTTCTTC. This translates into CASSPTVGVGGNNEQFF.

This clone was recorded once. The chain carries TRBV5-1 and TRBJ2-3; 7 positions agree with TRBD1. Germline V gene sequence: CDR1 SGHRS, CDR2 YFSETQ. V was clipped by 3 bases and J by 5 bases; unmatched bases: 6. The CDR3 runs 14 residues. CDR3 residues: CASSWQGVGDTQYF. The DNA for the CDR3 is TGCGCCAGCAGCTGGCAGGGGGTCGGAGATACGCAGTATTTT.

The V and J genes are TRBV10-3 and TRBJ1-2; possibly TRBD1 for D (6 bases). The CDR3 length is 10 residues. Germline V CDR1 and CDR2: ENHRY, SYGVKD. V gave up 11 bases and J gave up 7 bases, with 11 bases separating them. Here the CDR3 reads CAARGAGYTF. The DNA for the CDR3 is TGTGCCGCCCGGGGGGCTGGCTACACCTTC.

The sample holds one count of this clone. The CDR3 sequence: CASSKGRNYGYTF. Here the CDR3 DNA reads TGTGCCAGCAGTAAAGGACGAAACTATGGCTACACCTTC. V usage is TRBV27 and J usage is TRBJ1-2; D is undetermined. Trimming removed 5 bases at V and 2 bases at J, with 9 bases between. Germline V CDR1 and CDR2: MNHEY, SMNVEV (reference sequence). The CDR3 is made up of 13 amino acids.

The chain combines TRBV6-5 with TRBJ1-1, with D unresolved. The CDR3 is 14 amino acids. The germline V and J ends were trimmed by 2 bases and 0 bases, with 7 bases remaining between them. From germline, CDR1 is MNHEY and CDR2 SVGAGI. The CDR3 bases are TGTGCCAGCAGTTACGGGAGTATGAACACTGAAGCTTTCTTT. It specifies CASSYGSMNTEAFF.

The chain joins TRBV19 to TRBJ2-3, with 7 bases aligning to TRBD2. From germline, CDR1 is LNHDA and CDR2 SQIVND (reference sequence). This CDR3 region has 14 residues. With V trimmed by 9 bases and J by 2 bases, 8 bases remained unmatched. The chain's CDR3 is CASREEWVTDTQYF. DNA of the CDR3: TGTGCCAGCCGGGAGGAGTGGGTCACAGATACGCAGTATTTT.

As to this clone: Different DNA sequences within this sample yield the same CDR3. The chain joins TRBV15 to TRBJ1-5; D is ambiguous. V lost 1 base, J lost 7 bases, and 5 bases lay in between. The germline V gene has CDR1 LNHNV and CDR2 YYDKDF (reference sequence). The CDR3 extends over 12 amino acids. CDR3 DNA: TGTGCCACCAGCAGAGTTGGCCAGCCCCAGCATTTT. It translates to CATSRVGQPQHF.

This chain uses TRBV5-1 with TRBJ1-2; 8 nucleotides align to TRBD1. The CDR3 contains 16 residues. V shed 0 bases and J 6 bases; nucleotides not matched to a gene: 10. Germline lookup yields CDR1 SGHRS and CDR2 YFSETQ. In DNA form, the CDR3 reads TGCGCCAGCAGCTTGGGGGACAGGCCGACCGGGGATGGCTACACCTTC. This gives the protein CASSLGDRPTGDGYTF.

The chain uses TRBV29-1 and TRBJ1-1; D is ambiguous. Germline V gene data show CDR1 as SQVTM and CDR2 as ANQGSEA. V gave up 8 bases and J gave up 6 bases, with 10 bases separating them. This CDR3 has 10 amino acids. The CDR3 protein is CSTWAAEAFF. DNA of the CDR3: TGCAGCACCTGGGCGGCTGAAGCTTTCTTT.

The chain uses TRBV5-1 and TRBJ2-7, with 9 positions matching TRBD1. The ends lost 3 bases at V and 5 bases at J; junction bases unmatched: 9. CDR3 length: 15 residues. Germline CDR1 and CDR2: SGHRS and YFSETQ. The CDR3, as DNA: TGCGCCAGCAGCTCAGCCGGGACAGGGTGGAACGAGCAGTACTTC. Its protein is CASSSAGTGWNEQYF.

V and J are TRBV28 and TRBJ2-1, with TRBD2 matching 13 bases. This CDR3 spans 16 amino acids. Germline-derived CDR1 and CDR2 are MDHEN and SYDVKM. V lost 5 bases and J lost 4; bases outside the gene matches: 5. The CDR3 bases are TGTGCCAGCAGTCCCCGGGGACTAGCGGGATACAATGAGCAGTTCTTC. Amino acid sequence: CASSPRGLAGYNEQFF.

This clone was observed once. The genes are TRBV6-1 and TRBJ2-1, with no clear D. This CDR3 contains 11 residues. Trimming took off 2 bases at V and 8 bases at J, with 4 bases between the two ends. CDR1 and CDR2 (germline): MNHNS, SASEGT. CDR3 DNA sequence: TGTGCCAGCAGTGAATGGGATGAGCAGTTCTTC. Translated: CASSEWDEQFF.

This rearrangement joins TRBV7-9 to TRBJ2-2; 7 bases are a match to TRBD2. V shed 3 bases, J shed 0 bases, and the junction held 4 bases outside the gene matches. Germline values: CDR1 SEHNR, CDR2 FQNEAQ (reference sequence). This CDR3 region has 16 residues. The CDR3: CASSLVLAANTGELFF. The CDR3 bases are TGTGCCAGCAGCTTGGTGCTAGCGGCGAACACCGGGGAGCTGTTTTTT. Full variable domain (missing parts from reference TRBV7-9 and TRBJ2-2): DTGVSQNPRHKITKRGQNVTFRCDPISEHNRLYWYRQTLGQGPEFLTYFQNEAQLEKSRLLSDRFSAERPKGSFSTLEIQRTEQGDSAMYLCASSLVLAANTGELFFGEGSRLTVL.

The CDR3 bases are TGTGCCAGCAGCCCTCACGCAGGCTACGAGCAGTACTTC. Protein: CASSPHAGYEQYF. This sequence joins TRBV14 and TRBJ2-7, with D unclear. Trimming stripped 4 bases from V and 3 bases from J, with 10 bases between. CDR1 is SGHDN and CDR2 is FVKESK in the germline V gene. The CDR3 is made up of 13 amino acids.

This clone appeared a single time. This sequence joins TRBV15 and TRBJ2-5; D not certain. Germline values: CDR1 LNHNV, CDR2 YYDKDF (reference sequence). The V end lost 3 bases, the J end lost 2 bases, and 4 bases lay between the germline ends. This CDR3 contains 12 residues. The CDR3 nucleotides are TGTGCCACCAGCAGCAATCAAGAGACCCAGTACTTC. It encodes CATSSNQETQYF. The whole variable domain, filled in from reference TRBV15 and TRBJ2-5, reads DAMVIQNPRYQVTQFGKPVTLSCSQTLNHNVMYWYQQKSSQAPKLLFHYYDKDFNNEADTPDNFQSRRPNTSFCFLDIRSPGLGDTAMYLCATSSNQETQYFGPGTRLLVL.

This chain links TRBV11-2 with TRBJ2-3; D may be TRBD1 or TRBD2 (5 bases each). Germline CDR1 reads SGHAT; CDR2 reads FQNNGV. The CDR3 has 16 amino acids. V was cut by 2 bases and J by 4 bases, with 16 bases left in between. The CDR3 loop is CASSLIGEGPADTQYF. The CDR3 coding sequence is TGTGCCAGCAGCTTAATTGGCGAGGGGCCGGCAGATACGCAGTATTTT.

J is TRBJ1-2 and V is TRBV6-1; weak D call: TRBD1 (5 bases). Germline CDR1 and CDR2: MNHNS and SASEGT. The CDR3 is 13 amino acids. The V end lost 5 bases, the J end lost 0 bases, and 7 bases lay between the germline ends. CDR3 sequence reads: CASSPGPNYGYTF. The CDR3 nucleotides read TGTGCCAGCAGTCCGGGACCTAACTATGGCTACACCTTC.

The chain uses TRBV7-6 and TRBJ1-1; no reliable D call. V dropped 5 bases and J dropped 5 bases, with 18 bases sitting between them. The CDR3 loop spans 15 amino acids. Germline-derived CDR1 and CDR2 are SGHVS and FNYEAQ. The CDR3 sequence is CASSHSRVGVTEAFF. The CDR3 coding sequence is TGTGCCAGCAGCCACTCAAGGGTTGGCGTGACTGAAGCTTTCTTT.

A single count supports this clone. The rearrangement links TRBV5-1 to TRBJ2-1, with a weak D call TRBD2 (5 bases). Looked up from germline, CDR1 is SGHRS and CDR2 is YFSETQ. V dropped 0 bases and J dropped 5 bases, with 9 bases sitting between them. This CDR3 spans 14 amino acids. CDR3 amino acids: CASSLVVGNNEQFF. The CDR3 region has the DNA TGCGCCAGCAGCTTGGTGGTCGGGAACAATGAGCAGTTCTTC.

This rearrangement joins TRBV28 to TRBJ1-4; a possible D gene is TRBD1 (6 bases). Germline V gene sequence: CDR1 MDHEN, CDR2 SYDVKM. V lost 6 bases to trimming and J lost 8 bases, with 16 bases between them. The CDR3 is made up of 14 amino acids. In DNA form, the CDR3 reads TGTGCCAGCAGCCAAACAGGGTTTAGCGAAAAACTGTTTTTT. Encoded protein: CASSQTGFSEKLFF.

This clone was seen a single time. CDR3 region: CASSLNRQETQYF. Written as DNA, the CDR3 is TGTGCCAGCAGCCTAAACAGGCAAGAGACCCAGTACTTC. The V call is TRBV7-9, the J call TRBJ2-5, with D possibly being TRBD1 (5 bases). Trimming pared 5 bases from V and 2 bases from J, leaving 9 bases between. CDR1 SEHNR and CDR2 FQNEAQ come from the germline V gene (reference sequence). The CDR3 spans 13 residues.

This CDR3 reads CASSQRQMNQPQHF. The DNA for the CDR3 is TGTGCCAGCAGTCAGCGACAGATGAATCAGCCCCAGCATTTT. The genes are TRBV2 and TRBJ1-5; D perhaps matches TRBD1 (5 bases). Germline CDR1 and CDR2: SNHLY and FYNNEI. The CDR3 has 14 amino acids. With 5 bases removed from V and 4 bases from J, the gap between germline ends came to 12 bases. The complete variable domain, with remaining parts taken from reference TRBV2 and TRBJ1-5, reads EPEVTQTPSHQVTQMGQEVILRCVPISNHLYFYWYRQILGQKVEFLVSFYNNEISEKSEIFDDQFSVERPDGSNFTLKIRSTKLEDSAMYFCASSQRQMNQPQHFGDGTRLSIL.

The V call is TRBV6-6, the J call TRBJ1-5; TRBD1 matches 7 bases. The trim removed 6 bases at V and 4 bases at J, leaving 9 bases unmatched. CDR3 length: 15 amino acids. Per germline, CDR1 MNHNY and CDR2 SVGAGI (reference sequence). The CDR3 DNA sequence: TGTGCCAGCAGCAAACAAGGGGACAGAAATCAGCCCCAGCATTTT. Its protein is CASSKQGDRNQPQHF.

V is TRBV6-6 and J is TRBJ1-1; 7 bases agree with TRBD1. The CDR3 has 14 residues. J was trimmed by 1 base and V by 8 bases; bases with no gene match: 7. Germline lookup yields CDR1 MNHNY and CDR2 SVGAGI (reference sequence). The CDR3 loop is CASYEPGGNTEAFF. CDR3 DNA: TGTGCCAGCTACGAGCCAGGGGGGAACACTGAAGCTTTCTTT.